The T cell receptor beta chain under discussion was sequenced for a study of monozygotic twins with inflammatory bowel disease. Both TCRalpha and TCRbeta cDNA were subjected to two nested PCRs lasting approximately 16 and 9 cycles. TCRdb processed the 5' RACE reads again and assigns one entry to each CDR3 protein, with no DNA. Across tens of thousands of distinct CDR3 sequences, the top ten clones capture approximately 7% of the sample. Germline V gives CDR1 LGHDT, CDR2 YNNKEL (reference sequence). The CDR3 totals 18 residues. The specimen was blood. The TCR originated in a human donor with ulcerative colitis or Crohn's disease, or a healthy co-twin of an affected twin (not recorded which). This chain links TRBV3-1 with TRBJ1-2. The CDR3: CASSKRFLAGNYSYGYTF.